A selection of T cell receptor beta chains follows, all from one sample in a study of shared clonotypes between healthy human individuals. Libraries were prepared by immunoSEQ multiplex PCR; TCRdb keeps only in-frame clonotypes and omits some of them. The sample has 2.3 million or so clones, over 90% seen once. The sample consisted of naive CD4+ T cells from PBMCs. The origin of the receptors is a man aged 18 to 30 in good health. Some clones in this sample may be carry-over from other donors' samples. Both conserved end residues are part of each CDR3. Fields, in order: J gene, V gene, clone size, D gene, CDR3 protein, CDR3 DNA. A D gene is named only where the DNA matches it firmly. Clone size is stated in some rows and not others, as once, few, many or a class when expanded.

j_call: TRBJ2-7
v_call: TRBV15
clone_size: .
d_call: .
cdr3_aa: CATSPSTGFHEQYF
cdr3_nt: TGTGCCACCAGCCCTTCAACCGGGTTTCACGAGCAGTACTTC

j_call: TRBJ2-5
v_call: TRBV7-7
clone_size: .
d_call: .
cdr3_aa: CASSLGTNRAGETQYF
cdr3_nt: TGTGCCAGCAGCTTGGGGACCAACAGGGCCGGGGAGACCCAGTACTTC

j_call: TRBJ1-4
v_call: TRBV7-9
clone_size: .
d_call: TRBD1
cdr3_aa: CASSLRDSNEKLFF
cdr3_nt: TGTGCCAGCAGCTTAAGGGACAGTAATGAAAAACTGTTTTTT

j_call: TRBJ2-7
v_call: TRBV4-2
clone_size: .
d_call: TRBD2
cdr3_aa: CASSPRSGSSGSLYEQYF
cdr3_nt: TGTGCCAGCAGCCCCCGGTCGGGGTCTAGCGGGAGTCTCTACGAGCAGTACTTC

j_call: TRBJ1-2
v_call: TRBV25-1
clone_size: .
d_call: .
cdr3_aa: CASSESGFTYGYTF
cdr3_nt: TGTGCCAGCAGTGAATCGGGGTTTACCTATGGCTACACCTTC

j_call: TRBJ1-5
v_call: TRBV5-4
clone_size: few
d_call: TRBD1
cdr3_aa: CASSTRDRDQPQHF
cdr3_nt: TGTGCCAGCAGCACCAGGGACAGGGATCAGCCCCAGCATTTT

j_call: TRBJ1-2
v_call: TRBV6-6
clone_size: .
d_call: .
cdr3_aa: CASSYFANYGYTF
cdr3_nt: TGTGCCAGCAGTTACTTCGCTAACTATGGCTACACCTTC

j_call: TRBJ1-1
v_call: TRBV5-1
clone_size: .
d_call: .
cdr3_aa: CASTVMRGNSEAFF
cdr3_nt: TGCGCCAGCACCGTGATGAGGGGGAACTCTGAAGCTTTCTTT

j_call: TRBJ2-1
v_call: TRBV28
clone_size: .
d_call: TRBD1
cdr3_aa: CASRGRTGVRYNEQFF
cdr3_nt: TGTGCCAGCAGGGGACGGACAGGGGTTAGGTACAATGAGCAGTTCTTC

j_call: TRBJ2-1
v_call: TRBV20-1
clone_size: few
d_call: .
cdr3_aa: CSASSIEQFF
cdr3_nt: TGCAGTGCTAGTAGTATTGAGCAGTTCTTC

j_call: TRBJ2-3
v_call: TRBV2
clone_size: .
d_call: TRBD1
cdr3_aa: CASRTGRVADTQYF
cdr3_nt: TGTGCCAGCAGGACAGGGCGAGTAGCAGATACGCAGTATTTT

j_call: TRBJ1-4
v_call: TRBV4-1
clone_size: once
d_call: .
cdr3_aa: CASSPWGRGEKLFF
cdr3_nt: TGCGCCAGCAGCCCGTGGGGGCGCGGGGAAAAACTGTTTTTT

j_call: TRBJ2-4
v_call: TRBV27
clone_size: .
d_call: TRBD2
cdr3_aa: CASSAPPSGTTKNIQYF
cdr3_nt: TGTGCCAGCAGTGCACCACCTAGCGGGACTACCAAAAACATTCAGTACTTC

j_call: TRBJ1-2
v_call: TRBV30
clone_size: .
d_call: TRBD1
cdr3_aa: CARDSDNYGYTF
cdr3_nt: TGTGCCCGGGACAGCGACAACTATGGCTACACCTTC

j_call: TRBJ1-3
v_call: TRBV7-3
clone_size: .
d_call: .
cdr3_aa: CASSSMYSGNTIYF
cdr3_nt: TGTGCCAGCAGCTCGATGTACTCTGGAAACACCATATATTTT

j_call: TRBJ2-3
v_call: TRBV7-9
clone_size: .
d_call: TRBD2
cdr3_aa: CASSSPAGGDTDTQYF
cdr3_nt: TGTGCCAGCAGCTCCCCAGCGGGAGGCGACACAGATACGCAGTATTTT

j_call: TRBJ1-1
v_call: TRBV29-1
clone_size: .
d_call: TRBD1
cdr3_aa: CSVEDRVKSTEAFF
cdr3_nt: TGCAGCGTCGAGGACAGGGTGAAGAGCACTGAAGCTTTCTTT

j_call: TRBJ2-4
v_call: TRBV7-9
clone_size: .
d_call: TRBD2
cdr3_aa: CASSEASGGILAKNIQYF
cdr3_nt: TGTGCCAGCAGTGAGGCTAGCGGGGGAATTTTAGCCAAAAACATTCAGTACTTC

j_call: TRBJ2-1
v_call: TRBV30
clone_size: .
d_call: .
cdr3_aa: CAWSPGGRERDEQFF
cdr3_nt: TGTGCCTGGAGTCCTGGGGGCAGGGAGAGGGATGAGCAGTTCTTC

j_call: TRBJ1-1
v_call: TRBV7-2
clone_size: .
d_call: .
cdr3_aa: CASSQGKMNTEAFF
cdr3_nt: TGTGCCAGCAGCCAGGGAAAGATGAACACTGAAGCTTTCTTT

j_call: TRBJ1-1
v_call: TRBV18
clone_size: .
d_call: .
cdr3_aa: CASSAELLEWRNTEAFF
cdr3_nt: TGTGCCAGCTCAGCCGAACTTTTGGAATGGAGGAACACTGAAGCTTTCTTT

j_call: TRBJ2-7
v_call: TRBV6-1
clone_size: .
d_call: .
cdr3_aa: CASSERVVDPNEQYF
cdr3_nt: TGTGCCAGCAGTGAAAGGGTTGTAGACCCAAACGAGCAGTACTTC

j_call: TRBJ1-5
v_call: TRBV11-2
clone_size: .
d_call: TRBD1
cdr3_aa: CASSLTGQGNQPQHF
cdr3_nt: TGTGCCAGCAGCTTGACGGGACAGGGGAATCAGCCCCAGCATTTT

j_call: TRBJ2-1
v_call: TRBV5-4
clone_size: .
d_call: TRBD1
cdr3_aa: CAITDRAEYNEQFF
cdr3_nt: TGTGCCATTACCGACAGGGCCGAGTACAATGAGCAGTTCTTC

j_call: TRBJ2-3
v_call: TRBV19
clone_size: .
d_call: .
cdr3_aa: CASSPRSFTDTQYF
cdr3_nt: TGTGCCAGTAGCCCCCGGTCGTTCACAGATACGCAGTATTTT

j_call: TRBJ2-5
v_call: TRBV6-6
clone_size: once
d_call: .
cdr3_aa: CASSSPETQYF
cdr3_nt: TGTGCCAGCAGTTCTCCCGAGACCCAGTACTTC

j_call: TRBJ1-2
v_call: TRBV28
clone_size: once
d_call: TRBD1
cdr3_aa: CASSLLAGGLGGYTF
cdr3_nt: TGTGCCAGCAGTTTACTGGCAGGGGGTTTGGGTGGCTACACCTTC